This T cell receptor (beta chain) appears in the sequencing data of a study of T cells in Graves' hyperthyroidism and ophthalmopathy. RNA transcripts gave rise to amplified TCR beta CDR3 regions. First-round RT-PCR targeting the TCR CDR3 was performed with the HTBI primer set. TCRdb used MiXCR to reprocess the multiplex PCR reads, holding one entry per CDR3 protein. The sample lists 560,000 or so distinct CDR3 sequences; 35% to 55% were seen once. Points from the study as a whole: Among clonotypes expanded in thyroid above 0.001, most were also found in blood.

Hyperthyroidism patients were newly diagnosed, had disease duration under 2 months, and were aged 18 to 65 years. This clonotype was counted between two and nine times. Its matching antigen is unknown. The CDR3 loop spans 15 amino acids. Deletions cut 4 bases from V and 2 bases from J, with 9 bases between. Germline CDR1 is MNHEY and CDR2 is SVGAGI. This sequence was found in a woman between 18 and 29 years old with Graves' hyperthyroidism. V gene TRBV6-5 combines with J gene TRBJ2-6, with D tentatively TRBD2 (5 bases). Sequencing was carried out using peripheral blood or thyroid tissue (not recorded which). CDR3: CASSSPEAGANVLTF. The CDR3, as DNA: TGTGCCAGCAGTTCCCCGGAGGCTGGGGCCAACGTCCTGACTTTC.